Presented here are 24 T cell receptor beta chains from one specimen sequenced in a study of blood T cell repertoires in COVID-19 (dated by TCRdb to 2018 to 2020). Library generation was performed with the immunoSEQ multiplex PCR assay. TCRdb took this table from immuneACCESS and kept in-frame rearrangements with V and J called. Such tables lack part of the clones; where checked against another copy, unresolved V genes explain under half of the gap, and the rest is unexplained. The sample records approximately 120,000 clones, 70% to 90% of which are singletons. Clones ranked in the top ten supply around 4.1% of the sample. Sequencing was done on a sample of peripheral blood. The source is a woman between 45 and 60 years old with acute or convalescent COVID-19.

The rearrangement joins TRBV6-5 to TRBJ1-1; D uncertain. This CDR3 is 14 amino acids long. V lost 2 bases and J 4 bases, leaving 11 bases between the germline ends. Germline V gene data show CDR1 as MNHEY and CDR2 as SVGAGI. CDR3 nucleotide sequence: TGTGCCAGCAGTTACCGTGAGCCCTCCACTGAAGCTTTCTTT. As protein: CASSYREPSTEAFF.

CDR3 residues: CASSSPTSGVDTQYF. For the CDR3, the DNA is TGTGCCAGCAGCTCCCCGACTAGCGGGGTAGATACGCAGTATTTT. The chain employs TRBV5-4 and TRBJ2-3, with 11 bases that match TRBD2. The V gene end was trimmed by 3 bases and the J gene end by 5 bases; junction bases not matched to a gene: 5. Germline V gene data show CDR1 as SGHNT and CDR2 as YYREEE (reference sequence). The length of the CDR3 is 15 residues.

The chain recombines TRBV19 with TRBJ2-3; D is possibly TRBD2 (7 bases). V was clipped by 7 bases and J by 3 bases, with 14 bases between them. Germline CDR1 is LNHDA and CDR2 is SQIVND (reference sequence). This CDR3 is built from 14 residues. The chain's CDR3 is CASKKAGATDTQYF. The CDR3 DNA follows: TGTGCCAGTAAGAAGGCGGGGGCTACAGATACGCAGTATTTT. The full variable domain, with the rest looked up from reference TRBV19 and TRBJ2-3, is DGGITQSPKYLFRKEGQNVTLSCEQNLNHDAMYWYRQDPGQGLRLIYYSQIVNDFQKGDIAEGYSVSREKKESFPLTVTSAQKNPTAFYLCASKKAGATDTQYFGPGTRLTVL.

The V and J genes are TRBV11-3 and TRBJ2-7, with D possibly being TRBD2 (7 bases). The germline CDR1 and CDR2 sequences are SGHNT and YENEEA. The CDR3 is 12 amino acids. The germline V and J ends were trimmed by 5 bases and 5 bases, with 10 bases remaining between them. The CDR3 is CASSIGGDEQYF. CDR3 DNA sequence: TGTGCCAGCAGCATAGGGGGGGACGAGCAGTACTTC.

This sequence joins TRBV5-4 and TRBJ2-4, with D perhaps matching TRBD2 (6 bases). This CDR3 region has 13 residues. V was trimmed by 4 bases and J by 8 bases, leaving 13 bases between them. Germline lookup yields CDR1 SGHNT and CDR2 YYREEE (reference sequence). The CDR3 sequence is CASSPGREDIQYF. CDR3 sequence (DNA): TGTGCCAGCAGCCCTGGAAGGGAGGACATTCAGTACTTC.

The chain has TRBV29-1 and TRBJ1-2, with D tentatively TRBD1 (6 bases). Trimming pared 7 bases from V and 1 base from J, leaving 10 bases between. The CDR3 length is 12 residues. Germline V CDR1 and CDR2: SQVTM, ANQGSEA. For the CDR3, the DNA is TGCAGCGCCAACAGGGTTAACTATGGCTACACCTTC. This sequence encodes CSANRVNYGYTF.

The genes are TRBV3-1 (or the pseudogene TRBV3-2) and TRBJ1-3; D possibly corresponds to TRBD1 (6 bases). Per the germline V gene, CDR1 is LGHDT and CDR2 is YNNKEL (reference sequence). V gave up 2 bases and J gave up 1 base, with 18 bases separating them. The CDR3 covers 18 residues. The CDR3 DNA reads as TGTGCCAGCAGCCAATTCTCTGCAGGGGTACTTTCTGGAAACACCATATATTTT. It translates to CASSQFSAGVLSGNTIYF.

CDR3 nucleotides: TGCGCCAGCAGCCAAGGCCGGGGGAGTGGGGTCTACGAGCAGTACTTC. Its protein is CASSQGRGSGVYEQYF. This chain joins TRBV4-1 and TRBJ2-7; TRBD2 is a possible D gene (6 bases). From germline, CDR1 is MGHRA and CDR2 YSYEKL. Trimming left V 1 base short and J 3 bases short, with 16 bases between. This CDR3 region has 16 residues.

In DNA form, the CDR3 reads TGTGCCAGCAGAGGGGCGGGAGCCTACAATGAGCAGTTCTTC. Translation: CASRGAGAYNEQFF. This rearrangement joins TRBV21-1 to TRBJ2-1; the D call in the table, TRBD2, was not verified against the DNA. TRBV21-1 is labeled a pseudogene. CDR3 size: 14 residues.

J is TRBJ2-5 and V is TRBV29-1; D not resolved. The CDR3 is 13 residues long. Per germline, CDR1 SQVTM and CDR2 ANQGSEA. The V end lost 0 bases, the J end lost 5 bases, and 10 bases lay between the germline ends. CDR3: CSVEDDTPETQYF. Written as DNA, the CDR3 is TGCAGCGTTGAAGACGACACGCCGGAGACCCAGTACTTC.

This clone came up a few times. The chain has TRBV5-8 and TRBJ1-1, with 7 bases identical to TRBD1. The CDR3 loop spans 14 amino acids. Trimming removed 2 bases from V and 5 bases from J; junction bases left unmatched: 6. Germline loops: CDR1 SGHTS, CDR2 YDEGEE. CDR3 amino acids: CASSLQGPNTEAFF. CDR3 bases: TGTGCCAGCAGCTTACAGGGGCCGAATACTGAAGCTTTCTTT.

The chain recombines TRBV18 with TRBJ2-2; 14 bases map to TRBD2. Germline loops: CDR1 KGHSH, CDR2 LQKENI. The length of the CDR3 is 17 residues. V shed 3 bases and J 2 bases; nucleotides not matched to a gene: 2. In nucleotides, the CDR3 is TGTGCCAGCTCACCGGGACTAGCGGGGGTCAACACCGGGGAGCTGTTTTTT. Its protein product is CASSPGLAGVNTGELFF.

This chain connects TRBV7-9 to TRBJ1-4; a possible D gene is TRBD1 (6 bases). Trimming cost V 5 bases and J 4 bases, with 8 bases left between them. CDR3 length: 13 amino acids. Germline assignment: CDR1 SEHNR and CDR2 FQNEAQ (reference sequence). The CDR3 loop reads CASSLQGNEKLFF. DNA for the CDR3: TGTGCCAGCAGCCTACAGGGTAATGAAAAACTGTTTTTT.

The chain is built from TRBV28 and TRBJ2-2; 7 nucleotides align to TRBD2. J was trimmed by 5 bases and V by 6 bases; bases with no gene match: 9. This CDR3 spans 15 amino acids. Germline V gene lookup returns CDR1 MDHEN and CDR2 SYDVKM. The DNA for the CDR3 is TGTGCCAGCAGCCCGTCGGGGAGGGAAACCGGGGAGCTGTTTTTT. The encoded protein is CASSPSGRETGELFF.

This sequence joins TRBV7-8 and TRBJ2-2; a weak D match, TRBD1 (5 bases). Trimming took 6 bases from V and 6 from J, leaving 8 bases between them. Germline V gene sequence: CDR1 SGHVS, CDR2 FQNEAQ. The length of the CDR3 is 12 residues. CDR3 DNA sequence: TGTGCCAGCAGTCGCAGGGCCGGGGAGCTGTTTTTT. As protein: CASSRRAGELFF.

Of note for this clone: An end of the junction does not agree with germline; a read error may underlie this. The rearrangement uses TRBV19 and TRBJ2-3; TRBD1 might be the D (6 bases). Looked up from germline, CDR1 is LNHDA and CDR2 is SQIVND (reference sequence). This CDR3 region has 16 residues. CDR3 DNA sequence: TGTGCCAGTAGGATAGGCCCCGGACAGACCACAGATACGCAGTATTTT. It specifies CASRIGPGQTTDTQYF. Full variable domain (rest looked up from reference TRBV19 and TRBJ2-3): DGGITQSPKYLFRKEGQNVTLSCEQNLNHDAMYWYRQDPGQGLRLIYYSQIVNDFQKGDIAEGYSVSREKKESFPLTVTSAQKNPTAFYLCASRIGPGQTTDTQYFGPGTRLTVL.

In its sample, this clone was seen a few times. This sequence joins TRBV4-1 and TRBJ2-5; 15 nucleotides agree with TRBD2. V was pared by 3 bases and J by 2 bases, with 1 base of the junction left unmatched. CDR3 length: 16 amino acids. In germline, CDR1 is MGHRA, CDR2 YSYEKL. Here the CDR3 reads CASSQGTSGGQETQYF. CDR3 coding DNA: TGCGCCAGCAGCCAGGGGACTAGCGGGGGGCAAGAGACCCAGTACTTC.

V and J are TRBV2 and TRBJ1-4; 7 positions agree with TRBD1. The CDR3 sequence is 14 residues long. V lost 2 bases, J lost 6 bases, and 3 bases stayed unmatched. Germline assignment: CDR1 SNHLY and CDR2 FYNNEI. The CDR3 loop reads CASSEKRGHEKLFF. The CDR3 DNA is TGTGCCAGCAGTGAAAAAAGGGGGCATGAAAAACTGTTTTTT.

The chain couples TRBV18 to TRBJ2-3; tentatively, D is TRBD2 (6 bases). V shed 2 bases and J shed 0 bases, with 9 bases lying between them. Germline CDR1 reads KGHSH; CDR2 reads LQKENI. This CDR3 is built from 15 residues. Written as DNA, the CDR3 is TGTGCCAGCTCACCAGGGGGGACGAGCACAGATACGCAGTATTTT. It specifies CASSPGGTSTDTQYF.

The chain joins TRBV14 to TRBJ1-6; 9 positions match TRBD1. This CDR3 contains 22 residues. CDR1 is SGHDN, CDR2 FVKESK, per germline. V shed 1 base, J shed 0 bases, and the junction held 16 bases outside the gene matches. CDR3 bases: TGTGCCAGCAGCCAAGGTAGGAGGGACAGGGCTCCCCTTGGCTCCTATAATTCACCCCTCCACTTT. As protein: CASSQGRRDRAPLGSYNSPLHF.

The V gene is TRBV6-5, the J gene TRBJ1-1, with 8 positions matching TRBD1. After removal of 5 bases from V and 0 bases from J, the junction contained 2 bases not matched to a gene. From germline, CDR1 is MNHEY and CDR2 SVGAGI. There are 14 residues in the CDR3. CDR3: CASSRQGLNTEAFF. CDR3 DNA: TGTGCCAGCAGTAGACAGGGGTTGAACACTGAAGCTTTCTTT.

This clone was seen a few times. V is TRBV19 and J is TRBJ1-5; D is unresolved. The germline gives CDR1 LNHDA, CDR2 SQIVND (reference sequence). CDR3 length: 13 residues. Trimming cost V 1 base and J 4 bases, with 5 bases left between them. CDR3 bases: TGTGCCAGTAGTATAGCGCTAAATCAGCCCCAGCATTTT. As protein: CASSIALNQPQHF.

The chain uses TRBV28 and TRBJ1-3, with a possible D match to TRBD1 (5 bases). The CDR3 length is 17 residues. V lost 2 bases, J lost 4 bases, and 18 bases lay in between. CDR1 is MDHEN and CDR2 is SYDVKM in the germline V gene. CDR3 amino acids: CASSLPGLGATGNTIYF. CDR3 DNA sequence: TGTGCCAGCAGTTTACCCGGGTTAGGGGCCACCGGAAACACCATATATTTT.

This chain connects TRBV6-1 to TRBJ2-3; 14 nucleotides line up with TRBD2. The V gene's germline CDR1 is MNHNS and CDR2 SASEGT. The CDR3 runs 15 residues. Germline trimming cut 3 bases from V and 4 bases from J; bases unmatched to any gene: 0. DNA for the CDR3: TGTGCCAGCAGTGAGACTAGCGGGGGGGCAGATACGCAGTATTTT. Translation gives CASSETSGGADTQYF.